The present T cell receptor (beta chain) was sequenced within a study of T cell responses to AZD1222 COVID-19 vaccine. Notes on the study in general: Donors were mostly white British, more females; clonal diversity possibly underestimated.

Second doses that came at about 4 or about 12 weeks were put together. Generated by immunoSEQ multiplex PCR, the TCRdb table keeps only in-frame clones and is missing some. The repertoire includes roughly 99,000 clones, about nine tenths of them detected once, and around 5.9% sits in the top ten. In the case of this clone: Its antigen is currently unknown.

This TCR derives from an adult who received the AZD1222 COVID-19 vaccine. Sequencing was performed on peripheral blood, taken 28 days after the second AZD1222 dose.

The CDR3 reads CASSIADRVDYEQYF. CDR3 in DNA: TGTGCCAGTAGTATCGCTGACAGGGTGGACTACGAGCAGTACTTC. This chain uses TRBV19 with TRBJ2-7, with TRBD1 identical over 7 bases. CDR3 length equals 15 residues. Trimming at V came to 3 bases and at J to 3 bases, leaving 8 bases not matched to a gene. Looked up from germline, CDR1 is LNHDA and CDR2 is SQIVND (reference sequence).